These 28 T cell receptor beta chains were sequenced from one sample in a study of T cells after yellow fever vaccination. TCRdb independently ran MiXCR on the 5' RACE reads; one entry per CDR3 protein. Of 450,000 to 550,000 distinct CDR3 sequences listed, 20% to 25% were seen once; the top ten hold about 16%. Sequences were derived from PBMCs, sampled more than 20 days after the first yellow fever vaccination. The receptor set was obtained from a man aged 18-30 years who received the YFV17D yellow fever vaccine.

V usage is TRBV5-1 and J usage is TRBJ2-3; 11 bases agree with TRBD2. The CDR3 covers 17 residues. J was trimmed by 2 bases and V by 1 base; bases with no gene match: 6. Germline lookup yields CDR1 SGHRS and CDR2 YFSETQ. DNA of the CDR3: TGCGCCAGCAGCTTGAGGGGACTAGCGGCATACACAGATACGCAGTATTTT. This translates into CASSLRGLAAYTDTQYF.

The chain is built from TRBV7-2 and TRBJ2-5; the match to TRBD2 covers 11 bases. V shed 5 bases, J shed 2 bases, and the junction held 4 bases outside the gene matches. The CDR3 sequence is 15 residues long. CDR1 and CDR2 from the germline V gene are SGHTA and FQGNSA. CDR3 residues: CASSAIAGGQETQYF. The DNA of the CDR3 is TGTGCCAGCAGCGCCATAGCGGGGGGGCAAGAGACCCAGTACTTC.

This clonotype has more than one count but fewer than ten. The CDR3 protein is CASSLGSRDSPLHF. CDR3 in DNA: TGCGCCAGCAGCTTGGGATCTAGGGATTCACCCCTCCACTTT. The chain couples TRBV5-1 to TRBJ1-6, with D hard to call. Germline V gene sequence: CDR1 SGHRS, CDR2 YFSETQ. CDR3 length: 14 residues. Trimming took off 0 bases at V and 8 bases at J, with 9 bases between the two ends. The full variable domain, completed using reference TRBV5-1 and TRBJ1-6, is KAGVTQTPRYLIKTRGQQVTLSCSPISGHRSVSWYQQTPGQGLQFLFEYFSETQRNKGNFPGRFSGRQFSNSRSEMNVSTLELGDSALYLCASSLGSRDSPLHFGNGTRLTVT.

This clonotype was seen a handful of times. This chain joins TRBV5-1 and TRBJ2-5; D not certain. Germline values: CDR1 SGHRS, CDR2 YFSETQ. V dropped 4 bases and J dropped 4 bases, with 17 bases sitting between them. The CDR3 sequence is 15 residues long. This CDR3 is CASSPSPRGLETQYF. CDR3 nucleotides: TGCGCCAGCAGCCCCAGCCCCAGAGGTCTAGAGACCCAGTACTTC.

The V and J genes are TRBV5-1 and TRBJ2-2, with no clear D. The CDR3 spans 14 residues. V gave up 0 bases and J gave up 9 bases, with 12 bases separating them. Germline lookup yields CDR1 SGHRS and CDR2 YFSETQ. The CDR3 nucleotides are TGCGCCAGCAGCTTGGAGCTTGTTACGTGGGAGCTGTTTTTT. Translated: CASSLELVTWELFF.

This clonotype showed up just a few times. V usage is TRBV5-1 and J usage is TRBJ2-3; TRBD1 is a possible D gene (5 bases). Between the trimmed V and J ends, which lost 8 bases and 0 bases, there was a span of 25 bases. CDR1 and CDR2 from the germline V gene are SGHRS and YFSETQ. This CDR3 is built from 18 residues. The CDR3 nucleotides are TGCGCCAGGAGAAAGAAAGGGGTACACCAAGCTAGCACAGATACGCAGTATTTT. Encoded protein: CARRKKGVHQASTDTQYF.

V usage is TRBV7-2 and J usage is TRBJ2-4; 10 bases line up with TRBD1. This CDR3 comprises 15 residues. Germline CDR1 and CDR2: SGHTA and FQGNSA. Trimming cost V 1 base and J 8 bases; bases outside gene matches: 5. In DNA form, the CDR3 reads TGTGCCAGCAGCTTAGAGGGACAGGGGACATACATTCAGTACTTC. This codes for CASSLEGQGTYIQYF. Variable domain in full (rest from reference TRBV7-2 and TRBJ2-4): GAGVSQSPSNKVTEKGKDVELRCDPISGHTALYWYRQSLGQGLEFLIYFQGNSAPDKSGLPSDRFSAERTGGSVSTLTIQRTQQEDSAVYLCASSLEGQGTYIQYFGAGTRLSVL.

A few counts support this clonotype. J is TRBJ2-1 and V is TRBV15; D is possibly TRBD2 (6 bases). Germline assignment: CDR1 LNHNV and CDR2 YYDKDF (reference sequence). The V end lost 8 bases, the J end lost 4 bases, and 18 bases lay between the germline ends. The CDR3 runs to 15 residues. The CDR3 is CATEAGTGYYNEQFF. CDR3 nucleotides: TGTGCCACCGAAGCCGGGACTGGATATTACAATGAGCAGTTCTTC.

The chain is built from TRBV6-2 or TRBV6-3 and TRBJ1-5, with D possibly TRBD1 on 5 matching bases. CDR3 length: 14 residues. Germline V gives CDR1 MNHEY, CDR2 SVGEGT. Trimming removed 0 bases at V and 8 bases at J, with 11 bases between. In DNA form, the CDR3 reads TGTGCCAGCAGTTACTCGGGCAGGGCAAAGCCCCAGCATTTT. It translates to CASSYSGRAKPQHF.

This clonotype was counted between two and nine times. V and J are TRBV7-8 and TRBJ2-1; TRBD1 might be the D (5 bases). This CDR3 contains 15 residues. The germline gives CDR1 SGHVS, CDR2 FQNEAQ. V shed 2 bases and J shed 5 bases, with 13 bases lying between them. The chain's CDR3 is CASSLFQGGHNEQFF. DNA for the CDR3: TGTGCCAGCAGCTTATTTCAGGGTGGCCACAATGAGCAGTTCTTC.

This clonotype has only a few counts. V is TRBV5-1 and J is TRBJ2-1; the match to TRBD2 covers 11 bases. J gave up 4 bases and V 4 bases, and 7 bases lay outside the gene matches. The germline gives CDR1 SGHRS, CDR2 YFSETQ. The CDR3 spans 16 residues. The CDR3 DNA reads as TGCGCCAGCAGCAGATGGACTAGCGGGCTGTACAATGAGCAGTTCTTC. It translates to CASSRWTSGLYNEQFF.

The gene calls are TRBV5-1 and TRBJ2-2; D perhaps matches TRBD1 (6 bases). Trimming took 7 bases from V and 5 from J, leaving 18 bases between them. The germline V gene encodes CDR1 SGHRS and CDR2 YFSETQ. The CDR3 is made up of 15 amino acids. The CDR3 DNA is TGCGCCAGCCCGAAGCCCCAGGGGAAGACCGGGGAGCTGTTTTTT. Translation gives CASPKPQGKTGELFF.

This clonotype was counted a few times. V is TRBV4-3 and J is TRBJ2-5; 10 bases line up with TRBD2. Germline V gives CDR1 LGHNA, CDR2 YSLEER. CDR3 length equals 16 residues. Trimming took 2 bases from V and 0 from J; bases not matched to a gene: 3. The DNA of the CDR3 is TGCGCCAGCAGCCAATCGACTAGCGGGCACCAAGAGACCCAGTACTTC. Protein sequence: CASSQSTSGHQETQYF.

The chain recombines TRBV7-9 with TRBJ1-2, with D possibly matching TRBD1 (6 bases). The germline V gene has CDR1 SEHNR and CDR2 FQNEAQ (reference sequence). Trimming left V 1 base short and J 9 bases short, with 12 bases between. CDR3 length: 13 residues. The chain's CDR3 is CASSLEGGLSYTF. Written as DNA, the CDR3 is TGTGCCAGCAGCTTAGAGGGGGGTCTAAGCTACACCTTC.

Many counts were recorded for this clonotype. CDR3 loop: CASSEFKGHPYGYTF. The CDR3 DNA reads TGTGCCAGCAGTGAATTTAAGGGACACCCCTATGGCTACACCTTC. The gene calls are TRBV2 and TRBJ1-2; maybe TRBD1 (6 bases). The CDR3 totals 15 residues. CDR1 and CDR2 (germline): SNHLY, FYNNEI. Trimming stripped 2 bases from V and 4 bases from J, with 14 bases between.

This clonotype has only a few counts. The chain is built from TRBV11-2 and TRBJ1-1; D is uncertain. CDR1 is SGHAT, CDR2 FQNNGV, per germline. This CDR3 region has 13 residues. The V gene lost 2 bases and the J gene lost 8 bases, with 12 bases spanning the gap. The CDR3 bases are TGTGCCAGCAGCTTATCGGGGTTTGAGGAAGCTTTCTTT. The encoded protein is CASSLSGFEEAFF.

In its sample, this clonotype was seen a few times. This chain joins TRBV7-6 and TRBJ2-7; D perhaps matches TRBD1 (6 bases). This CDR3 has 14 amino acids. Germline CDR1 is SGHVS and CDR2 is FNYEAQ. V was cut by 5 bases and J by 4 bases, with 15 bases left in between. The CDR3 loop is CASSQGRQGYEQYF. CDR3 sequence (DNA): TGTGCCAGCAGCCAGGGGCGGCAGGGGTACGAGCAGTACTTC.

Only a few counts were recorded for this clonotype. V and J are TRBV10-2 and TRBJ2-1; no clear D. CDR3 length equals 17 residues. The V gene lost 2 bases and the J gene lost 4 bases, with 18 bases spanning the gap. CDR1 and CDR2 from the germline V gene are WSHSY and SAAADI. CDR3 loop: CASSEPKLIFLYNEQFF. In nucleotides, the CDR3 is TGCGCCAGCAGTGAGCCGAAGTTGATATTTTTATACAATGAGCAGTTCTTC.

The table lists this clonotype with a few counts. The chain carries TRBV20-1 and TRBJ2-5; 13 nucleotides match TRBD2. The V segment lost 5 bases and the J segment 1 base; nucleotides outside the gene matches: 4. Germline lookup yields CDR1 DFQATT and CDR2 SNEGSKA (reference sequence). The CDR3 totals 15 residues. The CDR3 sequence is CSARRLAGGQETQYF. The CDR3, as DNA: TGCAGTGCTCGGCGACTAGCGGGGGGCCAAGAGACCCAGTACTTC.

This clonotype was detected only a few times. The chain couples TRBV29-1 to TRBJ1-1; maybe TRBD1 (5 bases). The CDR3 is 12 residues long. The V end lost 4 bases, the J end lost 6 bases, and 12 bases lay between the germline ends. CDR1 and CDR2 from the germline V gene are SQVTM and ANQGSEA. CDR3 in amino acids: CSVARDFAEAFF. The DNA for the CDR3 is TGCAGCGTTGCACGGGACTTCGCTGAAGCTTTCTTT.

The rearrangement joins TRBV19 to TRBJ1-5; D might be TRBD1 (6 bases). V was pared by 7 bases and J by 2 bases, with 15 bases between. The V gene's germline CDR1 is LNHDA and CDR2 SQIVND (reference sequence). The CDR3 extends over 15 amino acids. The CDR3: CASNRVVIGNQPQHF. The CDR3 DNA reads TGTGCCAGTAACAGGGTCGTGATCGGCAATCAGCCCCAGCATTTT.

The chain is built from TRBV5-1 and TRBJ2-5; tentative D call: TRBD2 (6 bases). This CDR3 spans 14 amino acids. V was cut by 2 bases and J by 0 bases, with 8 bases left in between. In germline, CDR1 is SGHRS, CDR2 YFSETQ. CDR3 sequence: CASSFGGNQETQYF. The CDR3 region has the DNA TGCGCCAGCAGCTTCGGGGGAAACCAAGAGACCCAGTACTTC.

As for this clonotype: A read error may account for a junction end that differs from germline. This CDR3 reads CASSLGQGRTEAFF. The CDR3 DNA is TGCGCCAGCAGCTTGGGCCAGGGCAGGACTGAAGCTTTCTTT. The genes are TRBV7-2 and TRBJ1-1; tentatively, D is TRBD1 (5 bases). The germline V gene encodes CDR1 SGHTA and CDR2 FQGNSA. The CDR3 length is 14 residues.

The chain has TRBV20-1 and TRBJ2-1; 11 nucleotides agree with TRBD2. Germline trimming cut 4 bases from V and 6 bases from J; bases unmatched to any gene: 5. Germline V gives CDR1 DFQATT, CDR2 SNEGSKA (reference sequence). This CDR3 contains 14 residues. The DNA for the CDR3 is TGCAGTGCTACCCTAGCGGGGGGAATCAATGAGCAGTTCTTC. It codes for CSATLAGGINEQFF.

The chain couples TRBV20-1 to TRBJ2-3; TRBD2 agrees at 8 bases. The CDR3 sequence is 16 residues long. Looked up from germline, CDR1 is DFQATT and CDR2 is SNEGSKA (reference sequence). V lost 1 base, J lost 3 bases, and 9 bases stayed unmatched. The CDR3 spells CSARARGGVRTDTQYF. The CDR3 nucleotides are TGCAGTGCTAGAGCCCGGGGGGGAGTTAGGACAGATACGCAGTATTTT.

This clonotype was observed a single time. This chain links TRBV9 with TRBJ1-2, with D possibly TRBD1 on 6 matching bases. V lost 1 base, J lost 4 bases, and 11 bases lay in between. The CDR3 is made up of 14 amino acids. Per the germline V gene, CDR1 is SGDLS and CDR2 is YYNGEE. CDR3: CASSVTSGAYGYTF. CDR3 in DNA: TGTGCCAGCAGCGTAACGTCAGGGGCCTATGGCTACACCTTC. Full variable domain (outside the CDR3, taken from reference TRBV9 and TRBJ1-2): DSGVTQTPKHLITATGQRVTLRCSPRSGDLSVYWYQQSLDQGLQFLIQYYNGEERAKGNILERFSAQQFPDLHSELNLSSLELGDSALYFCASSVTSGAYGYTFGSGTRLTVV.

In DNA, the CDR3 is TGTGCCAGCAGCTTAGCGGAAGTGGGGGCCACTGAAGCTTTCTTT. This gives the protein CASSLAEVGATEAFF. The V call is TRBV7-6, the J call TRBJ1-1, with a possible D match to TRBD1 (6 bases). The CDR3 runs to 15 residues. V lost 0 bases, J lost 4 bases, and 12 bases lay in between. Looked up from germline, CDR1 is SGHVS and CDR2 is FNYEAQ.

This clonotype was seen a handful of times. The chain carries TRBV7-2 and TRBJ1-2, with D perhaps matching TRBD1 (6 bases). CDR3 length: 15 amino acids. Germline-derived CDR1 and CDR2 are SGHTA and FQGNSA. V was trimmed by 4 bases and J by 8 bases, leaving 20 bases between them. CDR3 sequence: CASSSLQGRGGGYTF. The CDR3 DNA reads TGTGCCAGCAGCTCACTACAGGGACGAGGTGGCGGCTACACCTTC.